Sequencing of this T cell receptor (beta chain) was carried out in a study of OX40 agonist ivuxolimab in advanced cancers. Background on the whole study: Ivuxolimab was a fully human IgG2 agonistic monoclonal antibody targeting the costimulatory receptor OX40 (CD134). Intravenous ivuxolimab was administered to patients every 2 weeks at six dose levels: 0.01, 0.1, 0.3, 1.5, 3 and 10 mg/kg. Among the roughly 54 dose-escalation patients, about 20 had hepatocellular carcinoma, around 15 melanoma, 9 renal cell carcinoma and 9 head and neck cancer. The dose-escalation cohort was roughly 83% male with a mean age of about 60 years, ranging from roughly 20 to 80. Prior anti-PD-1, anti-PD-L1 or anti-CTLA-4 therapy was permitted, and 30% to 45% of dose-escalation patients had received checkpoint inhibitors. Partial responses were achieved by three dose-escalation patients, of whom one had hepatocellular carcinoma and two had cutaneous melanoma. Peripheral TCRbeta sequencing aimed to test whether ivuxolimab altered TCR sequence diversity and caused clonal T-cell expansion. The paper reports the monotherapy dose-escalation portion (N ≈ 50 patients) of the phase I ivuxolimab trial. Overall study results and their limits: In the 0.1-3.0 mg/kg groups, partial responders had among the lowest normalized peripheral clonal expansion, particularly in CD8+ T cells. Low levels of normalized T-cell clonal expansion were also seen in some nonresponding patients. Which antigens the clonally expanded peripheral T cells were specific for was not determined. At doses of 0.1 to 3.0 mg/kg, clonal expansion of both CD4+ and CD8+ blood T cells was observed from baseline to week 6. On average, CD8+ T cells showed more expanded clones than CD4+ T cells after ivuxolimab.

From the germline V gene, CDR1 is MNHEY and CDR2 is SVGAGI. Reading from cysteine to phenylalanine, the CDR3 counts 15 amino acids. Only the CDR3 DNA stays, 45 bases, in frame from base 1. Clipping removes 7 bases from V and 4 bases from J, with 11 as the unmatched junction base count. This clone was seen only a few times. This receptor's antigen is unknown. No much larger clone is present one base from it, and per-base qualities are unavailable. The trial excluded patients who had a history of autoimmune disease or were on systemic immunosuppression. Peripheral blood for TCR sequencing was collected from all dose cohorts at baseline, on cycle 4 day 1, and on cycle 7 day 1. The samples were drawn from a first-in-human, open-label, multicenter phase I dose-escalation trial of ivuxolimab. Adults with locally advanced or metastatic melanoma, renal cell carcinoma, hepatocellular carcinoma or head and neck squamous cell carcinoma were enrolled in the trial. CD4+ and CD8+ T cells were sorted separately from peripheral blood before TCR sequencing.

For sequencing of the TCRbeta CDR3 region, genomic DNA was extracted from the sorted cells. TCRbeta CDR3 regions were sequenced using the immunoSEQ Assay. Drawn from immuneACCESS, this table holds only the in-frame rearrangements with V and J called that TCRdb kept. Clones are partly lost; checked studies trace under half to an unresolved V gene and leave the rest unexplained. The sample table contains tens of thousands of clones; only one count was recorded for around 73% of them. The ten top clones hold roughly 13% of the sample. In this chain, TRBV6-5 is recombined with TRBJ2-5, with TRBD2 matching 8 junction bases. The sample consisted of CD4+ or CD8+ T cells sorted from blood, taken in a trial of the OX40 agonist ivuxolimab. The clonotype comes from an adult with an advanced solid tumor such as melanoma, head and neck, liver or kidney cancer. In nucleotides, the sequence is TGTGCCAGCACGGACTGGGGACGGGGGGGAGAGACCCAGTACTTC. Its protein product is CASTDWGRGGETQYF.